These T cell receptor beta chains were read from a single sample in a study of T cells in Graves' hyperthyroidism and ophthalmopathy. Each CDR3 protein gets one entry after TCRdb re-called the multiplex PCR reads with MiXCR. The sample lists 500,000 to 650,000 distinct CDR3 sequences, 46% occurring once. The sequencing sample was made of peripheral blood or thyroid tissue (not recorded which). The receptors come from an adult woman with Graves' disease, either hyperthyroidism or ophthalmopathy (not recorded which). The CDR3 runs from the conserved cysteine through the conserved F or W. The order of the fields is J gene, V gene, CDR3 protein.

J: TRBJ1-1; V: TRBV10-3; CDR3: CAISQQGDTNTEAFF
J: TRBJ1-6; V: TRBV10-3; CDR3: CAISRTSGFDNSPLHF
J: TRBJ1-2; V: TRBV29-1; CDR3: CSGMTGQGILYGYTF
J: TRBJ2-2; V: TRBV7-9; CDR3: CASSFPGIAGTGELFF
J: TRBJ1-1; V: TRBV2; CDR3: CASSETGGIEAFF
J: NA; V: TRBV19; CDR3: CASSIGYNEQFF
J: TRBJ2-2; V: TRBV5-1; CDR3: CARWRDTGELFF
J: TRBJ2-5; V: TRBV2; CDR3: CASSEEPTAGGQETQYF
J: TRBJ2-5; V: TRBV5-1; CDR3: CASSLEGGTQYF
J: TRBJ2-5; V: TRBV20-1; CDR3: CSASGQLLAGSETQYF
J: TRBJ1-2; V: TRBV7-9; CDR3: CASTPGPGNYGYTF
J: TRBJ2-6; V: TRBV6-5; CDR3: CASSLAYSGANVLTF
J: TRBJ1-1; V: TRBV20-1; CDR3: CSARVTEAFF
J: TRBJ2-5; V: TRBV29-1; CDR3: CSVAQRLQETQYF
J: TRBJ1-5; V: TRBV5-1; CDR3: CASSLGVGINQPQHF
J: TRBJ1-4; V: TRBV28; CDR3: CASSPHPPAKLFF
J: TRBJ1-2; V: TRBV25-1; CDR3: CATRGPYGYTF
J: TRBJ2-1; V: TRBV29-1; CDR3: CSVGPRGVYEQFF
J: TRBJ2-5; V: TRBV3-1; CDR3: CASKIEGGETQYF
J: TRBJ1-2; V: TRBV20-1; CDR3: CSARDGGRGHSYGYTF
J: TRBJ2-7; V: TRBV7-9; CDR3: CASSGPGTTYEQYF
J: TRBJ1-4; V: TRBV24-1; CDR3: CATSDSGQGHEKLFF
J: TRBJ1-2; V: TRBV20-1; CDR3: CSASGTGRLGYTF
J: TRBJ2-2; V: TRBV7-9; CDR3: CASSTGQGAWGASGTGELFF
J: TRBJ1-2; V: TRBV4-1; CDR3: CASSRDRDLDGYTF